This entry features one T cell receptor beta chain sequence. The target antigen is unknown. The sample belongs to a study of cytomegalovirus exposure and HLA in healthy donors. Across the whole study: Most donors, 70% to 85% of approximately 400 genotyped, fell in the Caucasian-associated ancestry cluster. Overall study findings and caveats: A classifier reportedly called cytomegalovirus status with high sensitivity and specificity.

This CDR3 region has 16 residues. The V gene lost 0 bases and the J gene lost 3 bases, with 13 bases spanning the gap. CDR1 is SGHRS, CDR2 YFSETQ, per germline. The PCR ran on 60 Vbeta and 13 Jbeta primers. The repertoire was sequenced with immunoSEQ multiplex PCR; TCRdb's copy has only in-frame clones and lacks some. The table records 150,000 to 200,000 clones, 65% to 75% of them present only once. The clonotype was recovered from a human donor in good health. Material: PBMCs. This sequence joins TRBV5-1 and TRBJ1-3; D is possibly TRBD1 (5 bases). CDR3 loop: CASSLAGGLYGNTIYF. CDR3 DNA sequence: TGCGCCAGCAGCTTGGCGGGGGGTTTGTATGGAAACACCATATATTTT.